The sequence of this TCR beta chain was determined in a study of PD-1 blockade in mismatch repair-deficient tumors. Study-level background: Enrolled about 2012-2016, patients had progressing, pretreated mismatch repair-deficient cancers of around 12 types.

Sequencing used immunoSEQ multiplex PCR; TCRdb keeps in-frame clones, though not all of them. The repertoire holds tens of thousands of clones, with approximately 78% as singletons. Germline-derived CDR1 and CDR2 are SGHRS and YFSETQ. With 4 bases clipped from V and 4 bases from J, the junction kept 5 bases outside the gene matches. The CDR3 totals 15 residues. The starting material was peripheral blood, obtained 44 weeks after starting pembrolizumab. This sequence joins TRBV5-1 and TRBJ1-1, with 12 bases fitting TRBD1. This TCR was recovered from an adult with mismatch repair-deficient cancer. The CDR3 loop is CASSLGTGGLTEAFF. For the CDR3, the DNA is TGCGCCAGCAGCCTTGGGACAGGGGGCCTCACTGAAGCTTTCTTT. Complete variable domain (other parts from reference TRBV5-1 and TRBJ1-1): KAGVTQTPRYLIKTRGQQVTLSCSPISGHRSVSWYQQTPGQGLQFLFEYFSETQRNKGNFPGRFSGRQFSNSRSEMNVSTLELGDSALYLCASSLGTGGLTEAFFGQGTRLTVV.